These 8 T cell receptor beta chains were sequenced from one sample in a study of blood T cell repertoires in COVID-19. Assay: immunoSEQ multiplex PCR; the TCRdb copy retains only in-frame clones and omits some. The table has some 490,000 clones, roughly nine tenths seen once; the top ten hold more than 7.5%. Input material: PBMCs or T cells enriched from blood (not recorded which). The receptors shown here come from a woman aged 55-70 years who had recovered from COVID-19.

The V gene is TRBV19, the J gene TRBJ1-2, with unresolved D. This CDR3 has 20 amino acids. Germline CDR1 reads LNHDA; CDR2 reads SQIVND (reference sequence). The V and J ends lost 5 bases and 0 bases respectively, with 28 bases between them. CDR3 in amino acids: CASSRPRRADTLLANYGYTF. In DNA form, the CDR3 reads TGTGCCAGTAGTCGACCTCGGAGGGCTGACACACTATTAGCTAACTATGGCTACACCTTC.

The rearrangement links TRBV5-1 to TRBJ2-2; possible D gene TRBD1, 5 bases. The CDR3 is 15 amino acids. V dropped 5 bases and J dropped 7 bases, with 18 bases sitting between them. Per the germline V gene, CDR1 is SGHRS and CDR2 is YFSETQ. CDR3 DNA sequence: TGCGCCAGCAGTTCTTGGGGCTATAGAGACGGGGAGCTGTTTTTT. It is translated as CASSSWGYRDGELFF.

V gene TRBV6-5 combines with J gene TRBJ1-3; D gene ambiguous. The CDR3 runs 16 residues. In germline, CDR1 is MNHEY, CDR2 SVGAGI. V was shortened by 4 bases and J by 1 base, with 14 bases between the two germline ends. This chain's CDR3 is CASSSQGRGSGNTIYF. In nucleotides, the CDR3 is TGTGCCAGCAGTTCCCAAGGACGAGGGTCTGGAAACACCATATATTTT.

J is TRBJ2-3 and V is TRBV2; D is ambiguous. This CDR3 spans 13 amino acids. Germline V gives CDR1 SNHLY, CDR2 FYNNEI. V was pared by 6 bases and J by 2 bases, with 9 bases between. The CDR3 DNA sequence: TGTGCCAGCAGGATCAGACTCACAGATACGCAGTATTTT. Encoded protein: CASRIRLTDTQYF.

The chain is built from TRBV27 and TRBJ1-1; D perhaps matches TRBD1 (6 bases). This CDR3 has 15 amino acids. The ends were cut back, 2 bases at V and 5 bases at J, with 15 bases in the middle. The V gene's germline CDR1 is MNHEY and CDR2 SMNVEV (reference sequence). The CDR3 region is CASSLRPAGETEAFF. CDR3 coding DNA: TGTGCCAGCAGTTTACGCCCGGCAGGGGAAACTGAAGCTTTCTTT.

The V gene is TRBV5-1, the J gene TRBJ2-3, with D possibly matching TRBD2 (7 bases). V was trimmed by 0 bases and J by 1 base, leaving 12 bases between them. The CDR3 is 16 amino acids. Germline assignment: CDR1 SGHRS and CDR2 YFSETQ. The DNA for the CDR3 is TGCGCCAGCAGCTTGGTTGGGCGGGGGCGCACAGATACGCAGTATTTT. Translation gives CASSLVGRGRTDTQYF.

The rearrangement uses TRBV5-1 and TRBJ1-6, with 8 positions matching TRBD1. Germline trimming cut 1 base from V and 10 bases from J; bases unmatched to any gene: 7. The CDR3 is 15 amino acids. Germline assignment: CDR1 SGHRS and CDR2 YFSETQ. The CDR3 sequence is CASSLSDRGGSPLHF. The CDR3 region has the DNA TGCGCCAGCAGCTTGTCCGACAGGGGTGGATCACCCCTCCACTTT.

The chain links TRBV15 to TRBJ1-3; tentative D call: TRBD1 (6 bases). This CDR3 region has 16 residues. CDR1 is LNHNV, CDR2 YYDKDF, per germline (reference sequence). Trimming shortened V by 3 bases and J by 0 bases, and 12 bases separated the two germline ends. The CDR3 nucleotides read TGTGCCACCAGCAGTTCGAGGGGGATCTCTGGAAACACCATATATTTT. Its protein product is CATSSSRGISGNTIYF.